This is a list of T cell receptor beta chains from one sample in a study of shared clonotypes between healthy human individuals. Profiled with immunoSEQ multiplex PCR; TCRdb holds only in-frame clones, not every one. This table has roughly 2 million clones, almost 96% appearing once. Sequencing was performed on naive CD4+ T cells sorted from blood. These receptors came from a man younger than 30 in good health. CDR3s include the opening cysteine and the closing phenylalanine or tryptophan. Each record gives: J gene, D gene, clone size, V gene, CDR3 protein, CDR3 DNA. A D gene is named only where the DNA matches it firmly. Size tells how often a clone was seen (once, few, many) or the class of an expanded clone, and some rows leave it out.

J: TRBJ2-3
D: -
size: -
V: TRBV9
CDR3: CASSASEGVTDTQYF
DNA: TGTGCCAGCAGCGCGAGTGAAGGGGTGACAGATACGCAGTATTTT

J: TRBJ2-1
D: TRBD2
size: -
V: TRBV11-2
CDR3: CASSLEAGGLNEQFF
DNA: TGTGCCAGCAGCTTAGAAGCGGGGGGGCTAAATGAGCAGTTCTTC

J: TRBJ2-3
D: TRBD1
size: -
V: TRBV9
CDR3: CASSVGQGTDTQYF
DNA: TGTGCCAGCAGCGTGGGACAGGGCACAGATACGCAGTATTTT

J: TRBJ1-1
D: -
size: once
V: TRBV5-5
CDR3: CASSLEGVGAFF
DNA: TGTGCCAGCAGCTTGGAGGGTGTTGGCGCTTTCTTT

J: TRBJ2-7
D: -
size: -
V: TRBV11-2
CDR3: CASSLERGSYEQYF
DNA: TGTGCCAGCAGCCTAGAAAGGGGTTCCTACGAGCAGTACTTC

J: TRBJ2-5
D: -
size: -
V: TRBV6-5
CDR3: CASRTPGSETQYF
DNA: TGTGCCAGCCGGACGCCCGGGTCGGAGACCCAGTACTTC

J: TRBJ2-3
D: TRBD1
size: -
V: TRBV6-6
CDR3: CASSYPTGGKDTQYF
DNA: TGTGCCAGCAGTTACCCGACAGGGGGCAAAGATACGCAGTATTTT

J: TRBJ2-7
D: TRBD1
size: -
V: TRBV6-5
CDR3: CASNPTGQFYEQYF
DNA: TGTGCCAGCAATCCTACGGGACAGTTCTACGAGCAGTACTTC

J: TRBJ2-1
D: TRBD2
size: -
V: TRBV10-3
CDR3: CAIGGTSGERPSYNEQFF
DNA: TGTGCCATCGGCGGGACTAGCGGGGAAAGGCCCTCCTACAATGAGCAGTTCTTC

J: TRBJ2-7
D: TRBD1
size: -
V: TRBV2
CDR3: CASSGTGSYEQYF
DNA: TGTGCCAGCAGTGGGACAGGTTCCTACGAGCAGTACTTC

J: TRBJ1-2
D: -
size: -
V: TRBV27
CDR3: CASRFRPADYGYTF
DNA: TGTGCCAGCAGATTCAGACCGGCGGACTATGGCTACACCTTC

J: TRBJ2-7
D: TRBD1
size: -
V: TRBV7-2
CDR3: CASSADRGPYEQYF
DNA: TGTGCCAGCAGCGCGGACAGGGGCCCCTACGAGCAGTACTTC

J: TRBJ1-1
D: -
size: -
V: TRBV5-1
CDR3: CASSLVYSKRDTEAFF
DNA: TGCGCCAGCAGCTTGGTTTATTCCAAACGGGACACTGAAGCTTTCTTT

J: TRBJ2-1
D: TRBD1
size: -
V: TRBV18
CDR3: CASSPQGQQNEQFF
DNA: TGTGCCAGCTCACCGCAGGGACAGCAAAATGAGCAGTTCTTC

J: TRBJ2-7
D: -
size: -
V: TRBV6-5
CDR3: CASSRGQGTYEQYF
DNA: TGTGCCAGCAGCCGGGGGCAGGGTACATACGAGCAGTACTTC

J: TRBJ2-5
D: -
size: -
V: TRBV10-3
CDR3: CAISESSGSGETQYF
DNA: TGTGCCATCAGTGAGTCGTCAGGGAGTGGGGAGACCCAGTACTTC

J: TRBJ2-3
D: TRBD1
size: -
V: TRBV28
CDR3: CASSATTGTTDTQYF
DNA: TGTGCCAGCAGCGCGACGACAGGGACCACAGATACGCAGTATTTT

J: TRBJ2-7
D: TRBD1
size: -
V: TRBV28
CDR3: CASSLPDRAGYEQYF
DNA: TGTGCCAGCAGTTTACCCGACAGGGCCGGGTACGAGCAGTACTTC

J: TRBJ2-3
D: TRBD2
size: -
V: TRBV10-3
CDR3: CAISESAGEADTQYF
DNA: TGTGCCATCAGTGAGTCAGCGGGAGAGGCAGATACGCAGTATTTT

J: TRBJ2-3
D: -
size: -
V: TRBV29-1
CDR3: CSVAQTYGTDTQYF
DNA: TGCAGCGTTGCCCAAACCTACGGGACAGATACGCAGTATTTT

J: TRBJ2-4
D: -
size: -
V: TRBV4-1
CDR3: CASSQAPDISRVGKNIQYF
DNA: TGCGCCAGCAGCCAAGCACCGGACATTTCAAGGGTCGGCAAAAACATTCAGTACTTC

J: TRBJ1-2
D: TRBD1
size: -
V: TRBV27
CDR3: CASSSLDRVSYGYTF
DNA: TGTGCCAGCAGTTCCCTGGACAGGGTTAGCTATGGCTACACCTTC

J: TRBJ2-7
D: -
size: once
V: TRBV7-9
CDR3: CASSLTQGHEQYF
DNA: TGTGCCAGCAGCTTAACACAGGGCCACGAGCAGTACTTC

J: TRBJ1-5
D: -
size: -
V: TRBV6-1
CDR3: CASTSLQGGNQPQHF
DNA: TGTGCCAGCACAAGCCTACAGGGAGGCAATCAGCCCCAGCATTTT

J: TRBJ1-2
D: -
size: -
V: TRBV6-1
CDR3: CASSEGMGARGYTF
DNA: TGTGCCAGCAGTGAGGGGATGGGGGCTCGCGGCTACACCTTC

J: TRBJ2-1
D: TRBD2
size: -
V: TRBV4-1
CDR3: CASSQVPRTSDPYGAYNEQFF
DNA: TGCGCCAGCAGCCAAGTTCCCCGGACTAGCGACCCCTACGGCGCCTACAATGAGCAGTTCTTC

J: TRBJ1-1
D: -
size: -
V: TRBV7-2
CDR3: CASSLRGRKIEAFF
DNA: TGTGCCAGCAGCTTACGGGGAAGGAAGATCGAAGCTTTCTTT

J: TRBJ2-7
D: TRBD1
size: -
V: TRBV7-3
CDR3: CASSLGQAGYEQYF
DNA: TGTGCCAGCAGCTTGGGACAGGCTGGCTACGAGCAGTACTTC

J: TRBJ1-6
D: -
size: -
V: TRBV10-3
CDR3: CATRAGSSYNSPLHF
DNA: TGTGCCACCCGGGCAGGTAGCTCCTATAATTCACCCCTCCACTTT

J: TRBJ2-5
D: -
size: -
V: TRBV21-1
CDR3: CASSKEVRDKETQYF
DNA: TGTGCCAGCAGCAAGGAGGTCAGGGACAAAGAGACCCAGTACTTC

J: TRBJ2-2
D: -
size: -
V: TRBV5-1
CDR3: CASSLEGSTGELFF
DNA: TGCGCCAGCAGCTTGGAGGGGAGCACCGGGGAGCTGTTTTTT

J: TRBJ2-3
D: TRBD2
size: -
V: TRBV5-1
CDR3: CASSGTSGLTDTQYF
DNA: TGCGCCAGCAGCGGGACTAGCGGACTCACAGATACGCAGTATTTT

J: TRBJ1-1
D: -
size: -
V: TRBV4-1
CDR3: CASSPTNRRPEAFF
DNA: TGCGCCAGCAGCCCAACAAACAGGCGGCCTGAAGCTTTCTTT

J: TRBJ2-7
D: -
size: -
V: TRBV2
CDR3: CASSREYEQYF
DNA: TGTGCCAGCAGCCGGGAATACGAGCAGTACTTC

J: TRBJ2-7
D: TRBD1
size: -
V: TRBV29-1
CDR3: CSVLDRVRYEQYF
DNA: TGCAGCGTCCTGGACAGGGTTCGCTACGAGCAGTACTTC

J: TRBJ2-1
D: -
size: -
V: TRBV6-5
CDR3: CASTRRDPDNEQFF
DNA: TGTGCCAGCACTCGACGGGATCCCGACAATGAGCAGTTCTTC

J: TRBJ1-2
D: -
size: -
V: TRBV27
CDR3: CASSLQGRDYGYTF
DNA: TGTGCCAGCAGTCTACAGGGTCGGGACTATGGCTACACCTTC